This TCR beta chain was sequenced in a study of blood T cell repertoires in COVID-19. Whole-study context: Samples came from the United States, Italy and Spain, spanning acute and convalescent COVID-19. The cDNA or gDNA used as material had been derived from T cells, B-cell-depleted T cells, or PBMCs.

Original handling: Amplification with reference gene primers provided the estimates of nucleated cell counts. This table comes from immunoSEQ multiplex PCR, and its TCRdb copy is limited to in-frame clones, with some not included. The V and J calls and clone size come from that table; D and trimming were worked out from the DNA. The repertoire has some 38,000 clones, 80% of them found once; the top ten carry around 15%. This clone was seen a handful of times. Germline-derived CDR1 and CDR2 are MGHDK and SYGVNS. The CDR3 spans 14 residues. V lost 6 bases to trimming and J lost 3 bases; unmatched junction nucleotides: 6.

Sequencing used peripheral blood. This clonotype originated in a woman in her seventies with acute or convalescent COVID-19. The chain uses TRBV25-1 and TRBJ1-2; TRBD1 aligns across 8 bases. CDR3 region: CASRKTGVHYGYTF. CDR3 sequence (DNA): TGTGCCAGCAGAAAGACAGGGGTCCACTATGGCTACACCTTC.